The clone carrying this T cell receptor (beta chain) was recorded a few times. These data belong to a study of control samples from healthy donors and cancer patients. Libraries were prepared by immunoSEQ multiplex PCR; TCRdb keeps only in-frame clonotypes and omits some of them. The table records around 130,000 clones, more than 70% of them present only once. CDR1 is MGHRA, CDR2 YSYEKL, per germline. CDR3 length: 16 amino acids. J was trimmed by 4 bases and V by 0 bases; bases with no gene match: 7. The chain employs TRBV4-1 and TRBJ2-7, with TRBD1 matching over 9 bases. The receptor was isolated from a man aged 45-60 years in good health. The sequencing sample was made of blood. The CDR3 spells CASSQDKPGTGYEQYF. CDR3 DNA sequence: TGCGCCAGCAGCCAAGACAAACCCGGGACAGGGTACGAGCAGTACTTC.